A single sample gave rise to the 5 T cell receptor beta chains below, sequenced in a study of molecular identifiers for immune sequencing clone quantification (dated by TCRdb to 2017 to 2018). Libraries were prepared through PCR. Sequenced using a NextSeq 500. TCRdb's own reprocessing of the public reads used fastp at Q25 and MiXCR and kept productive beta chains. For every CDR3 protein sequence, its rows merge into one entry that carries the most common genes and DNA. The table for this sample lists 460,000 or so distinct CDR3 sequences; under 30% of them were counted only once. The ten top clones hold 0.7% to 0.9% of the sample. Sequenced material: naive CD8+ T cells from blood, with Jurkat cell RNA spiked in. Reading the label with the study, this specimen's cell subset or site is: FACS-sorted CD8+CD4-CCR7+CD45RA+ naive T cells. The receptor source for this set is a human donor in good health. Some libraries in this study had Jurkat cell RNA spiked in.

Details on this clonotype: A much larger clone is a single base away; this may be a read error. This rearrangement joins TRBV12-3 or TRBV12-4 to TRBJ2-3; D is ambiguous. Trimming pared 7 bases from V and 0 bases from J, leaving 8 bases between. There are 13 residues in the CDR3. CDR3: CASKFSSTDTQYF. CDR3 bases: TGTGCCAGCAAGTTCTCAAGCACAGATACGCAGTATTTT.

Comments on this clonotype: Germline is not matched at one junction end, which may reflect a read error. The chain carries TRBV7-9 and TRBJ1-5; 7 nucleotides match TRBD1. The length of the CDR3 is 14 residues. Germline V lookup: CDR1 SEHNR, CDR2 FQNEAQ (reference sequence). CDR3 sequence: CASSPQGSNQRQHF. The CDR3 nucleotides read TGTGCCAGCAGCCCACAGGGGAGCAATCAGCGCCAGCATTTT.

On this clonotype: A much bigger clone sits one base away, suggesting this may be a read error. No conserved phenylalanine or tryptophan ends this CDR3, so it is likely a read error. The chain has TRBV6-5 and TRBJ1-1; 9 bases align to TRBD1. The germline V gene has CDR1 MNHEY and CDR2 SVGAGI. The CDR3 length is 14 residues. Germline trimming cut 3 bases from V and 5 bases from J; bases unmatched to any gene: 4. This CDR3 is CASSYGQGRTEAFL. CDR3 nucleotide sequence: TGTGCCAGCAGTTATGGACAGGGGAGGACTGAAGCTTTCCTT.

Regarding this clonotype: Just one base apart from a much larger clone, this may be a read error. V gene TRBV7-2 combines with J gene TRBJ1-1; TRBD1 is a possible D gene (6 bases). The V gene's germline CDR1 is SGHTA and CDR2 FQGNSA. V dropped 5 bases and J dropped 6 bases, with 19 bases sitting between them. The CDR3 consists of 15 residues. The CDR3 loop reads CASSPQTGMGPEAFF. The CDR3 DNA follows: TGTGCCAGCAGCCCGCAAACAGGGATGGGCCCTGAAGCTTTCTTT.

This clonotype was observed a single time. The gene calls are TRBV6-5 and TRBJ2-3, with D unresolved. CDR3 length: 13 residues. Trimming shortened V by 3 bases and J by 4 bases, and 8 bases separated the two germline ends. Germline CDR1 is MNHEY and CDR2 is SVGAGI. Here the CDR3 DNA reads TGTGCCAGCAGTTATGGCAGCGCAGATACGCAGTATTTT. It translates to CASSYGSADTQYF.